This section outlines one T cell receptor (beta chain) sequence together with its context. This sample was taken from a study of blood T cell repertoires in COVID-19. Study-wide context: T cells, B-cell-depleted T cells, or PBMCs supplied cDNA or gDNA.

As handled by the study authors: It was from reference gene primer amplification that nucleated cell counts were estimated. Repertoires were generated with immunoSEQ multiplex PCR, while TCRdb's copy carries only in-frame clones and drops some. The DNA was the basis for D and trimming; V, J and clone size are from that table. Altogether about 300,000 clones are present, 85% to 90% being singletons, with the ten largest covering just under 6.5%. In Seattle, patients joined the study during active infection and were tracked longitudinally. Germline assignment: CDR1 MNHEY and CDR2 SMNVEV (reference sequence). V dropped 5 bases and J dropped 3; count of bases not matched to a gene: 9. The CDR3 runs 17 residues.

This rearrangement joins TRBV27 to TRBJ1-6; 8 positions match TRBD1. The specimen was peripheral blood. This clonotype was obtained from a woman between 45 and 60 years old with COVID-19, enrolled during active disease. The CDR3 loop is CASSPKGQVIYNSPLHF. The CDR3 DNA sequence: TGTGCCAGCAGTCCAAAGGGACAGGTGATCTATAATTCACCCCTCCACTTT.